A single T cell receptor beta chain is shown here with its context. Its antigen remains unidentified. Primers for the PCR totalled 60 Vbeta and 13 Jbeta. Assay: immunoSEQ multiplex PCR; the TCRdb copy retains only in-frame clones and omits some. The sample lists fewer than 250,000 clones, around 86% occurring once. In germline, CDR1 is MNHEY, CDR2 SVGAGI. The J segment lost 4 bases and the V segment lost 8 bases, leaving 6 bases of the junction unmatched. This CDR3 comprises 13 residues. This entry is derived from a study of cytomegalovirus exposure and HLA in healthy donors. Background on the study: Within an early data release were 85 million or so unique TCRs drawn from HLA-typed donors. The Caucasian-associated ancestry cluster held under 90% of some 420 genotyped donors.

Findings and limits, study-wide: A highly shared variant cluster was judged a likely technical artifact. Because they were indistinguishable, some V segments, including TRBV6-2 and TRBV6-3, were excluded.

The source material was PBMCs. The clonotype was recovered from a man aged 30-40 years in good health and CMV-seronegative. J is TRBJ1-1 and V is TRBV6-5, with 8 bases fitting TRBD1. The CDR3 nucleotides read TGTGCCAGCGGAAATACAGGGGGCACTGAAGCTTTCTTT. It codes for CASGNTGGTEAFF.